What follows are 24 T cell receptor beta chains derived from one specimen sequenced in a study of blood T cells in healthy people across ages. PCR was performed a second time for about 6 to 12 cycles using a sample-barcoded 5' primer and a J-beta primer mix. One entry per CDR3 protein, called by TCRdb with MiXCR from the 5' RACE reads. The sample records 600,000 to 650,000 distinct CDR3 sequences, about 53% being singletons. Sequenced sample: blood. All receptors come from a man in his 60s in good health.

This clonotype turned up a few times. V gene TRBV20-1 combines with J gene TRBJ2-5; 10 nucleotides align to TRBD2. The germline V gene has CDR1 DFQATT and CDR2 SNEGSKA (reference sequence). Trimming at V came to 5 bases and at J to 1 base, leaving 7 bases not matched to a gene. The CDR3 has 15 residues. CDR3 amino acids: CSAPPIAGGQETQYF. Here the CDR3 DNA reads TGCAGTGCTCCGCCTATAGCGGGGGGCCAAGAGACCCAGTACTTC.

This chain joins TRBV14 and TRBJ2-7; 10 nucleotides align to TRBD2. J gave up 7 bases and V 3 bases, and 9 bases lay outside the gene matches. In germline, CDR1 is SGHDN, CDR2 FVKESK. The CDR3 has 15 amino acids. The CDR3 here is CASSHPAGGVWEQYF. DNA for the CDR3: TGTGCCAGCAGCCATCCAGCGGGGGGGGTTTGGGAGCAGTACTTC.

This clonotype was observed a handful of times. The chain carries TRBV4-1 and TRBJ1-2; D perhaps matches TRBD1 (6 bases). V was pared by 4 bases and J by 3 bases, with 18 bases between. Germline CDR1 and CDR2: MGHRA and YSYEKL. CDR3 length: 16 residues. CDR3 in amino acids: CASSPTPGDTYYGYTF. CDR3 sequence (DNA): TGCGCCAGCAGCCCAACACCCGGGGACACCTACTATGGCTACACCTTC.

This chain uses TRBV20-1 with TRBJ2-5; a possible D gene is TRBD1 (8 bases). The germline CDR1 and CDR2 sequences are DFQATT and SNEGSKA (reference sequence). The V and J ends lost 5 bases and 5 bases respectively, with 18 bases between them. The CDR3 has 14 residues. CDR3 region: CSAGSDREGETQYF. The CDR3 nucleotides read TGCAGTGCTGGGTCGGACAGGGAGGGGGAGACCCAGTACTTC.

This sequence joins TRBV5-4 and TRBJ2-5, with D hard to call. V lost 1 base, J lost 2 bases, and 9 bases lay in between. Per the germline V gene, CDR1 is SGHNT and CDR2 is YYREEE (reference sequence). The CDR3 consists of 14 residues. CDR3 nucleotide sequence: TGTGCCAGCAGCTTGTCTGGCCTTCAAGAGACCCAGTACTTC. Protein: CASSLSGLQETQYF.

This chain connects TRBV18 to TRBJ2-5, with unresolved D. CDR3 length: 13 amino acids. V was clipped by 6 bases and J by 3 bases, with 11 bases between them. Germline V gene lookup returns CDR1 KGHSH and CDR2 LQKENI. CDR3 sequence reads: CASSSGSKETQYF. For the CDR3, the DNA is TGTGCCAGCTCGTCCGGCAGTAAAGAGACCCAGTACTTC.

CDR3 DNA sequence: TGTGCCATCAGTGGGGGGTACCGATCCTACGAGCAGTACTTC. Protein sequence: CAISGGYRSYEQYF. The chain combines TRBV10-3 with TRBJ2-7, with D perhaps being TRBD1 or TRBD2 (5 bases each). The CDR3 has 14 residues. Germline V gene data show CDR1 as ENHRY and CDR2 as SYGVKD. Trimming took 4 bases from V and 1 from J, leaving 11 bases between them.

This clonotype was counted only a few times. V and J are TRBV4-2 and TRBJ2-7; perhaps D is TRBD1 or TRBD2 (6 bases each). TRBJ2-5 matches the DNA end more closely, so the J call is doubtful. From germline, CDR1 is LGHNA and CDR2 YNFKEQ. CDR3 size: 16 residues. The CDR3, as DNA: TGTGCCAGCAGCCCTGTAGTGGGGGGCCCTTCGGGGACCCAGTACTTC. It codes for CASSPVVGGPSGTQYF.

The gene calls are TRBV20-1 and TRBJ1-1, with TRBD1 matching over 11 bases. V was pared by 0 bases and J by 3 bases, with 3 bases of the junction left unmatched. This CDR3 has 15 residues. CDR1 is DFQATT, CDR2 SNEGSKA, per germline (reference sequence). The CDR3 reads CSARDRDRGDTEAFF. As DNA, the CDR3 is TGCAGTGCTAGAGATCGGGACAGGGGGGACACTGAAGCTTTCTTT.

This chain joins TRBV20-1 and TRBJ2-3; perhaps D is TRBD1 or TRBD2 (6 bases each). CDR3 length equals 16 residues. The germline gives CDR1 DFQATT, CDR2 SNEGSKA (reference sequence). Trimming removed 5 bases from V and 4 bases from J, with 22 bases in between. The CDR3 coding sequence is TGCAGTGCTCATGGGGGGCTGGCTAGCTTGCCAGATACGCAGTATTTT. It yields the protein CSAHGGLASLPDTQYF.

This clonotype appeared a single time. This chain joins TRBV7-2 and TRBJ1-1; D perhaps matches TRBD1 (6 bases). The germline V and J ends were trimmed by 3 bases and 4 bases, with 9 bases remaining between them. The CDR3 contains 13 residues. CDR1 is SGHTA, CDR2 FQGNSA, per germline. The CDR3 DNA sequence: TGTGCCAGCAGCTTGGCAGGGGCCACTGAAGCTTTCTTT. Protein product: CASSLAGATEAFF.

Notes on this clonotype: A much larger clone differs from this one at a single base, so this may be a read error. The chain combines TRBV27 with TRBJ1-2; no reliable D call. The CDR3 runs to 12 residues. Germline CDR1 and CDR2: MNHEY and SMNVEV (reference sequence). The V and J ends lost 4 bases and 8 bases respectively, with 11 bases between them. The chain's CDR3 is CASSSQRLGYTF. CDR3 nucleotide sequence: TGTGCCAGCAGTTCACAGAGGCTCGGCTACACCTTC.

This chain connects TRBV2 to TRBJ1-4; 10 bases agree with TRBD1. V lost 5 bases, J lost 1 base, and 7 bases stayed unmatched. The CDR3 is 17 residues long. Germline loops: CDR1 SNHLY, CDR2 FYNNEI. As DNA, the CDR3 is TGTGCCAGCAGTCAATATCGGACAGGGGGAACTAATGAAAAACTGTTTTTT. Protein: CASSQYRTGGTNEKLFF.

This clonotype was seen only a few times. The CDR3 nucleotides are TGTGCCATAGGAAGCTCCTACGAGCAGTACTTC. Translated: CAIGSSYEQYF. This sequence joins TRBV6-2 or TRBV6-3 and TRBJ2-7; D is unresolved. V gave up 10 bases and J gave up 0 bases, with 7 bases separating them. The CDR3 spans 11 residues. Germline V gene lookup returns CDR1 MNHEY and CDR2 SVGEGT.

The V call is TRBV6-6, the J call TRBJ2-7; D is perhaps TRBD2 (6 bases). Per the germline V gene, CDR1 is MNHNY and CDR2 is SVGAGI (reference sequence). V was cut by 7 bases and J by 0 bases, with 10 bases left in between. The CDR3 totals 13 residues. The CDR3 DNA is TGTGCCAGCACCCCGGGGGTCTCCTACGAGCAGTACTTC. This encodes CASTPGVSYEQYF.

The chain joins TRBV20-1 to TRBJ1-2; D is perhaps TRBD1 (6 bases). V lost 6 bases to trimming and J lost 7 bases, with 18 bases between them. There are 13 residues in the CDR3. Germline loops: CDR1 DFQATT, CDR2 SNEGSKA (reference sequence). This CDR3 is CSAYRDGLSGYTF. CDR3 nucleotide sequence: TGCAGTGCATACAGGGATGGACTAAGTGGCTACACCTTC.

The chain couples TRBV18 to TRBJ1-4; D not certain. The CDR3 is made up of 15 amino acids. The V gene's germline CDR1 is KGHSH and CDR2 LQKENI. V lost 4 bases and J 4 bases, leaving 13 bases between the germline ends. CDR3: CASSLLTANNEKLFF. The DNA for the CDR3 is TGTGCCAGCTCACTACTGACTGCAAATAATGAAAAACTGTTTTTT.

V and J are TRBV25-1 and TRBJ1-4; tentative D call: TRBD1 (5 bases). Germline loops: CDR1 MGHDK, CDR2 SYGVNS. Between the trimmed V and J ends, which lost 6 bases and 0 bases, there was a span of 14 bases. This CDR3 is 16 amino acids long. This CDR3 reads CASRPGGSPTNEKLFF. The CDR3 DNA sequence: TGTGCCAGCAGACCTGGGGGGTCCCCAACTAATGAAAAACTGTTTTTT.

The rearrangement uses TRBV29-1 and TRBJ1-2; TRBD1 aligns across 7 bases. V trimming: 2 bases; J trimming: 9 bases; junction bases outside the gene matches: 6. The CDR3 length is 12 residues. Per the germline V gene, CDR1 is SQVTM and CDR2 is ANQGSEA. The CDR3 is CSVERGQYSYTF. CDR3 DNA: TGCAGCGTTGAAAGGGGGCAATATAGCTACACCTTC.

This rearrangement joins TRBV3-1 to TRBJ1-4, with 7 bases matching TRBD1. Trimming cost V 4 bases and J 8 bases; bases outside gene matches: 13. Germline CDR1 is LGHDT and CDR2 is YNNKEL (reference sequence). There are 16 residues in the CDR3. CDR3 DNA sequence: TGTGCCAGCAGCCCCGGAACACAAGCAGGGGGGGAAAAACTGTTTTTT. This codes for CASSPGTQAGGEKLFF. Combining the CDR3 with reference TRBV3-1 and TRBJ1-4 gives the whole variable domain DTAVSQTPKYLVTQMGNDKSIKCEQNLGHDTMYWYKQDSKKFLKIMFSYNNKELIINETVPNRFSPKSPDKAHLNLHINSLELGDSAVYFCASSPGTQAGGEKLFFGSGTQLSVL.

The rearrangement links TRBV12-3 or TRBV12-4 to TRBJ2-3; D not resolved. Trimming cost V 3 bases and J 13 bases, with 20 bases left between them. The CDR3 has 14 residues. The CDR3: CASSFRVTADAEYF. CDR3 DNA: TGTGCCAGCAGTTTTAGAGTGACCGCAGATGCGGAGTATTTT.

The chain has TRBV12-3 or TRBV12-4 and TRBJ2-2; a weak D match, TRBD1 (5 bases). V was pared by 7 bases and J by 1 base, with 7 bases between. CDR3 size: 13 residues. The CDR3 sequence is CASTQGNTGELFF. The CDR3 DNA sequence: TGTGCCAGCACCCAGGGGAACACCGGGGAGCTGTTTTTT.

The J gene is TRBJ2-7, the V gene TRBV9, with 11 bases that match TRBD2. The CDR3 loop spans 14 amino acids. Germline CDR1 SGDLS, CDR2 YYNGEE. V shed 3 bases and J 3 bases; nucleotides not matched to a gene: 2. CDR3 sequence (DNA): TGTGCCAGCAGCGAGGGGACTAGCGGCTACGAGCAGTACTTC. Translated, it gives CASSEGTSGYEQYF.

This clonotype has a handful of counts. V is TRBV29-1 and J is TRBJ2-3; 8 bases line up with TRBD1. J lost 3 bases, V lost 6 bases, and 14 bases had no gene match. The CDR3 extends over 16 amino acids. Germline CDR1 SQVTM, CDR2 ANQGSEA. The CDR3: CSVALFRGHSTDTQYF. The CDR3 DNA follows: TGCAGCGTAGCCCTTTTCAGGGGGCATTCGACAGATACGCAGTATTTT.